This T cell receptor (beta chain) came from a study of T cells expressing NK-cell markers. The CDR3 has 14 residues. The germline gives CDR1 SGHDT, CDR2 YYEEEE. TCRdb reprocessed the 5' RACE reads, with one entry per CDR3 protein and no DNA. Its listing shows about 550,000 distinct CDR3 sequences. The chain is built from TRBV5-6 and TRBJ2-1; lacking DNA, the TRBD1 call made by TCRdb goes unchecked. The clonotype was recovered from a man younger than 35 in good health. The sequencing sample was made of blood T cells: a sorted CD56 or NKG2C T cell subset, CD4+ or CD8+ T cells, or bulk PBMC T cells (not recorded which). The chain's CDR3 is CASSFGQADNEQFF.